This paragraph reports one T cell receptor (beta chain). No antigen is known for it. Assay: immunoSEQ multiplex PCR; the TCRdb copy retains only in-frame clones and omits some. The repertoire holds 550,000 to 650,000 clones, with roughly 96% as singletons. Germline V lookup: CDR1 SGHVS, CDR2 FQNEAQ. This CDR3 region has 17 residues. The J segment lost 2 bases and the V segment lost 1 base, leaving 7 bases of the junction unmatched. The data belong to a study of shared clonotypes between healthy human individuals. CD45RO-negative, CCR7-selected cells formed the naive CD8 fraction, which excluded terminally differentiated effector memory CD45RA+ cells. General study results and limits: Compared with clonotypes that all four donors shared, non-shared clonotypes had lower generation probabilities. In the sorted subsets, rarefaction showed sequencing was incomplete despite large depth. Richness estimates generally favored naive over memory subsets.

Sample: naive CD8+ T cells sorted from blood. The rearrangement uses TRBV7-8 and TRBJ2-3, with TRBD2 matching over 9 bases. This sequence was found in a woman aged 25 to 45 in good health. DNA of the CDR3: TGTGCCAGCAGCTTAGTTGGGGGGACTAGCTACACAGATACGCAGTATTTT. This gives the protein CASSLVGGTSYTDTQYF. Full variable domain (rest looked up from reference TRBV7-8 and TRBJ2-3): GAGVSQSPRYKVAKRGQDVALRCDPISGHVSLFWYQQALGQGPEFLTYFQNEAQLDKSGLPSDRFFAERPEGSVSTLKIQRTQQEDSAVYLCASSLVGGTSYTDTQYFGPGTRLTVL.